This T cell receptor beta chain was documented in a study of cytomegalovirus exposure and HLA in healthy donors. The repertoire was sequenced with immunoSEQ multiplex PCR; TCRdb's copy has only in-frame clones and lacks some. The sample has some 160,000 clones, around 89% seen once. Germline V CDR1 and CDR2: SGHTS, YDEGEE. The CDR3 runs 13 residues. V was shortened by 4 bases and J by 4 bases, with 9 bases between the two germline ends. Sequencing used PBMCs. The sequence came from a man aged 18 to 29 in good health and CMV-seronegative. This chain joins TRBV5-8 and TRBJ1-3; possibly TRBD1 for D (6 bases). CDR3 sequence (DNA): TGTGCCAGCAGCGATGGACAGGGAAACACCATATATTTT. It translates to CASSDGQGNTIYF.